The present TCR beta chain was sequenced within a study of blood T cells in healthy people across ages. Study-level points and caveats: Among T cells, TCR beta diversity per million cells dropped roughly linearly as age rose.

Germline lookup yields CDR1 MGHRA and CDR2 YSYEKL. V lost 8 bases, J lost 4 bases, and 17 bases lay in between. The CDR3 contains 14 residues. Each individual donor underwent a draw of ten milliliters of peripheral blood. PCR was performed a second time for roughly 7 to 12 cycles using a sample-barcoded 5' primer and a J-beta primer mix. TCRdb independently ran MiXCR on the 5' RACE reads; one entry per CDR3 protein. In the table there are around 800,000 distinct CDR3 sequences, less than 80% of which are singletons. On this clonotype itself: Its antigen is not identified.

The sequencing input was blood. The clonotype originates from a man aged 25-40 years in good health. The rearrangement joins TRBV4-1 to TRBJ1-1; D gene ambiguous. CDR3 region: CASGLNMGSTEAFF. DNA for the CDR3: TGCGCCAGCGGCCTTAATATGGGTTCCACTGAAGCTTTCTTT.